This T cell receptor (beta chain) was sequenced during a study of blood T cell repertoires in COVID-19 (dated by TCRdb to the early 2020s). In terms of the full investigation: The collaborator samples originated in the United States, Italy and Spain and spanned the acute and convalescent phases of COVID-19. Subjects who had been exposed to COVID-19, were actively infected with it, or had recovered from it provided the deeply sampled blood TCRbeta repertoires that made up the dataset. Samples came from the ongoing ImmuneRACE study (first 160 participants) plus 1,254 subjects from 6 global collaborators. Sample metadata almost always included a de-identified subject ID, COVID-19 status, age in years and sex. HLA class I and class II types, where available, came from metadata supplied by the sample provider rather than from assay-based typing. The material from the prospective study consisted of cDNA or gDNA derived from T cells, B-cell-depleted T cells, or PBMCs. The repertoires were released in a freely available public database intended as a resource for research on the immune response to SARS-CoV-2.

TCRbeta CDR3 regions were amplified from genomic DNA using the immunoSEQ Assay, a bias-controlled multiplex PCR. As for the authors' bioinformatics: Within the assay, amplification of reference gene primers was used to estimate how many nucleated cells each sample contained. To quantify the absolute abundance of each unique TCRbeta CDR3 rearrangement, sequence reads were collapsed and filtered. Productive Simpson clonality was computed per sample as the square root of Simpson's diversity index over productive rearrangements. The table was pulled from immuneACCESS by TCRdb, which kept in-frame rearrangements only. Such tables lose some clones; where checked, under half of the loss comes from unresolved V genes, and the rest has no known cause. The DNA was the basis for D and trimming; V, J and clone size are from that table. This sample holds 120,000 to 150,000 clones; approximately 85% were observed only once. Of the sample, approximately 8% falls within the top ten clones.

The paper as a whole reports these results and caveats: The quantity of clinical and demographic metadata differed by source and by participant and was supplied without curation.

One collaborating source in Seattle enrolled patients during active infection and followed them longitudinally through the course of disease. The collaborating institutions used their own protocols to collect whole blood in K2EDTA tubes. For TCRbeta analysis, collaborators shipped samples as frozen whole blood, isolated PBMCs, or DNA extracted from either of those sample types. Note on this clone: The specificity of this receptor is unknown. The sample holds no much larger clone one base away, and base qualities are not on file.

The CDR1 and CDR2 encoded by the germline V gene (reference sequence) are LNHDA and SQIVND. The CDR3 goes from the cysteine to the phenylalanine over 15 residues. Only the CDR3 region is kept as DNA, spanning 45 bases read in frame from base 1. V is cut back by 6 bases and J by 1 base, with 8 bases in the junction unmatched. This TCR came from a woman in her sixties with COVID-19, enrolled during active disease. Sequencing used peripheral blood. The chain joins TRBV19 to TRBJ1-1; 7 central bases correspond to TRBD1. In nucleotide form, the sequence is TGTGCCAGTAGGGTCTTCGGGACAGCGAACACTGAAGCTTTCTTT. It specifies CASRVFGTANTEAFF.